This passage covers 25 T cell receptor beta chains from one sample sequenced in a study of T cell repertoires in cytomegalovirus infection. In TCRdb, the reads were re-called with MiXCR into one record per CDR3 protein. Of more than 150,000 distinct CDR3 sequences detected, roughly 19% appear once; the ten largest clones hold under 3.5%. Material: PBMCs. These receptors came from a human donor in good health (CMV status not recorded). Some clones in this sample may be carry-over from other donors' samples.

The chain combines TRBV28 with TRBJ2-1; weak D call: TRBD2 (6 bases). Germline V gene data show CDR1 as MDHEN and CDR2 as SYDVKM. Between the trimmed V and J ends, which lost 6 bases and 9 bases, there was a span of 9 bases. The CDR3 totals 11 residues. Here the CDR3 reads CASRLEGEQFF. CDR3 coding DNA: TGTGCCAGCAGACTGGAGGGTGAGCAGTTCTTC.

Only a few counts were recorded for this clonotype. The chain links TRBV28 to TRBJ2-5; tentative D call: TRBD1 (5 bases). This CDR3 comprises 12 residues. Per the germline V gene, CDR1 is MDHEN and CDR2 is SYDVKM. V was trimmed by 7 bases and J by 7 bases, leaving 13 bases between them. The DNA of the CDR3 is TGTGCCAGCAATGGGGATGGGGCGACCCAGTACTTC. It codes for CASNGDGATQYF.

This clonotype has more than one count but fewer than ten. Here the CDR3 DNA reads TGTGCCAGCAGCTCCGCTAGGGGGAGGGATAGCAATCAGCCCCAGCATTTT. Translated: CASSSARGRDSNQPQHF. The chain has TRBV7-6 and TRBJ1-5; possibly TRBD1 for D (6 bases). The germline V and J ends were trimmed by 4 bases and 0 bases, with 16 bases remaining between them. The germline gives CDR1 SGHVS, CDR2 FNYEAQ. The CDR3 length is 17 residues. Using reference TRBV7-6 and TRBJ1-5 for the parts outside the CDR3, the full variable domain is GAGVSQSPRYKVTKRGQDVALRCDPISGHVSLYWYRQALGQGPEFLTYFNYEAQQDKSGLPNDRFSAERPEGSISTLTIQRTEQRDSAMYRCASSSARGRDSNQPQHFGDGTRLSIL.

This sequence joins TRBV6-2 or TRBV6-3 and TRBJ2-7, with 9 bases fitting TRBD1. CDR1 is MNHEY, CDR2 SVGEGT, per germline. This CDR3 is 15 amino acids long. The V and J ends lost 5 bases and 2 bases, in that order; junction bases with no gene match: 7. The chain's CDR3 is CASSDMGQGAYEQYF. In DNA form, the CDR3 reads TGTGCCAGCAGTGATATGGGACAGGGCGCCTACGAGCAGTACTTC.

The J gene is TRBJ2-7, the V gene TRBV6-6; 9 nucleotides align to TRBD1. V lost 5 bases, J lost 5 bases, and 10 bases stayed unmatched. The CDR3 runs to 15 residues. The germline CDR1 and CDR2 sequences are MNHNY and SVGAGI (reference sequence). CDR3: CASSERDRVGDEQYF. The CDR3 nucleotides are TGTGCCAGCAGTGAGAGGGACAGGGTTGGAGACGAGCAGTACTTC.

This clonotype was recorded at least ten times. The CDR3 region has the DNA TGTGCCAGCAGCTCTACTAGCGGAGGGGAGACCCAGTACTTC. Encoded protein: CASSSTSGGETQYF. The chain uses TRBV7-9 and TRBJ2-5, with TRBD2 matching 8 bases. V shed 4 bases, J shed 5 bases, and the junction held 6 bases outside the gene matches. The CDR3 covers 14 residues. Germline V gene sequence: CDR1 SEHNR, CDR2 FQNEAQ (reference sequence).

In regard to this clonotype: Possible read error: a much larger clone is one base away. The CDR3 is CASSVEGGYNEQFF. CDR3 DNA: TGCGCCAGCAGCGTGGAGGGAGGGTACAATGAGCAGTTCTTC. V gene TRBV5-1 combines with J gene TRBJ2-1; TRBD2 matches 7 bases. The germline CDR1 and CDR2 sequences are SGHRS and YFSETQ. J was trimmed by 4 bases and V by 4 bases; bases with no gene match: 5. The CDR3 totals 14 residues.

A few counts support this clonotype. V and J are TRBV6-5 and TRBJ1-1, with no clear D. Trimming removed 2 bases from V and 8 bases from J, with 6 bases in between. CDR3 length: 11 residues. From germline, CDR1 is MNHEY and CDR2 SVGAGI. CDR3 amino acids: CASSYGGEAFF. CDR3 bases: TGTGCCAGCAGTTACGGCGGGGAAGCTTTCTTT.

This clonotype was counted at least ten times. This chain joins TRBV7-2 and TRBJ2-3; TRBD2 matches at 13 bases. The ends lost 6 bases at V and 4 bases at J; junction bases unmatched: 10. This CDR3 spans 17 amino acids. Germline-derived CDR1 and CDR2 are SGHTA and FQGNSA. CDR3 bases: TGTGCCAGCAGTTCGCCCCTACTAGCGGGAGGGTCAGATACGCAGTATTTT. The encoded protein is CASSSPLLAGGSDTQYF.

As DNA, the CDR3 is TGCGCCAGCAGCTTAGGAGTCTATGAGCAGTTCTTC. Protein product: CASSLGVYEQFF. The chain is built from TRBV5-1 and TRBJ2-1; D unclear. V was trimmed by 2 bases and J by 8 bases, leaving 8 bases between them. The CDR3 is made up of 12 amino acids. Germline CDR1 and CDR2: SGHRS and YFSETQ.

The sample holds a few counts of this clonotype. The chain employs TRBV7-3 and TRBJ2-2, with TRBD2 as a possible D gene (6 bases). This CDR3 has 16 residues. Trimming pared 1 base from V and 7 bases from J, leaving 16 bases between. Germline-derived CDR1 and CDR2 are SGHTA and FQGTGA. This CDR3 reads CASSLISGESGGELFF. CDR3 sequence (DNA): TGTGCCAGCAGCTTAATTTCGGGGGAGAGCGGCGGGGAGCTGTTTTTT. Full variable domain (missing parts from reference TRBV7-3 and TRBJ2-2): GAGVSQTPSNKVTEKGKYVELRCDPISGHTALYWYRQSLGQGPEFLIYFQGTGAADDSGLPNDRFFAVRPEGSVSTLKIQRTERGDSAVYLCASSLISGESGGELFFGEGSRLTVL.

The rearrangement links TRBV29-1 to TRBJ2-1, with a weak D call TRBD1 (5 bases). CDR3 size: 13 residues. CDR1 is SQVTM, CDR2 ANQGSEA, per germline. V lost 2 bases and J 6 bases, leaving 11 bases between the germline ends. In DNA form, the CDR3 reads TGCAGCGTTGAAAAGGGGCGCTCCAATGAGCAGTTCTTC. Translation: CSVEKGRSNEQFF.

This clonotype was seen more than once but under ten times. This chain connects TRBV10-3 to TRBJ1-5; D is uncertain. CDR1 and CDR2 (germline): ENHRY, SYGVKD. CDR3 length equals 16 residues. V lost 0 bases and J 0 bases, leaving 9 bases between the germline ends. CDR3 DNA sequence: TGTGCCATCAGTGAGTCGGGCAGAGATAGCAATCAGCCCCAGCATTTT. It yields the protein CAISESGRDSNQPQHF.

In its sample, this clonotype was seen once. This chain connects TRBV12-3 or TRBV12-4 to TRBJ2-5; 8 positions match TRBD1. The CDR3 is 15 residues long. The ends lost 5 bases at V and 1 base at J; junction bases unmatched: 6. CDR3 in amino acids: CASSDIQGVQETQYF. DNA of the CDR3: TGTGCCAGCAGTGATATACAGGGGGTCCAAGAGACCCAGTACTTC.

In its sample, this clonotype was seen many times. The rearrangement uses TRBV7-9 and TRBJ1-3, with a tentative D call TRBD1 (6 bases). CDR1 SEHNR and CDR2 FQNEAQ come from the germline V gene (reference sequence). Deletions cut 6 bases from V and 0 bases from J, with 9 bases between. The CDR3 has 14 amino acids. CDR3 in amino acids: CASRPGASGNTIYF. As DNA, the CDR3 is TGTGCCAGCAGGCCGGGGGCCTCTGGAAACACCATATATTTT.

This clonotype appeared a few times. The rearrangement links TRBV19 to TRBJ1-2, with 7 bases that match TRBD1. This CDR3 is built from 19 residues. The junction had 21 bases not matched to a gene; V was cut back by 6 bases and J by 2 bases. Germline-derived CDR1 and CDR2 are LNHDA and SQIVND (reference sequence). In DNA, the CDR3 is TGTGCCAGTAGCGCCCCCAGATCCCTGTCCCGGGACAGAAACTATGGCTACACCTTC. This translates into CASSAPRSLSRDRNYGYTF.

This clonotype was seen ten or more times. The chain employs TRBV28 and TRBJ2-7; 9 nucleotides match TRBD1. CDR3 length: 14 residues. Looked up from germline, CDR1 is MDHEN and CDR2 is SYDVKM. J lost 3 bases, V lost 9 bases, and 9 bases had no gene match. The CDR3 loop is CASRRQGEVYEQYF. In DNA, the CDR3 is TGTGCCAGTAGAAGACAGGGGGAAGTCTACGAGCAGTACTTC.

The sample holds many counts of this clonotype. The gene calls are TRBV7-2 and TRBJ2-7, with 8 nucleotides matching TRBD1. Germline V CDR1 and CDR2: SGHTA, FQGNSA. V gave up 2 bases and J gave up 6 bases; unmatched junction bases: 6. The CDR3 extends over 14 amino acids. CDR3 bases: TGTGCCAGCAGCTTACTGGGACAGGTAGCCGAGCAGTACTTC. It is translated as CASSLLGQVAEQYF.

A few counts support this clonotype. The V gene is TRBV4-3, the J gene TRBJ1-2; possible D gene TRBD1, 5 bases. The germline V gene has CDR1 LGHNA and CDR2 YSLEER. This CDR3 contains 15 residues. The V end lost 0 bases, the J end lost 0 bases, and 8 bases lay between the germline ends. In DNA form, the CDR3 reads TGCGCCAGCAGCCAAGACAGGGAAGCTAACTATGGCTACACCTTC. Its translation: CASSQDREANYGYTF.

The table lists this clonotype with many counts. The rearrangement uses TRBV7-2 and TRBJ1-2; tentatively, D is TRBD1 (5 bases). The CDR3 length is 13 residues. Trimming shortened V by 2 bases and J by 4 bases, and 8 bases separated the two germline ends. Germline V gives CDR1 SGHTA, CDR2 FQGNSA. DNA of the CDR3: TGTGCCAGCAGCTTATCAGGGACCTATGGCTACACCTTC. The encoded protein is CASSLSGTYGYTF. The full variable domain, rest sourced from reference TRBV7-2 and TRBJ1-2, is GAGVSQSPSNKVTEKGKDVELRCDPISGHTALYWYRQSLGQGLEFLIYFQGNSAPDKSGLPSDRFSAERTGGSVSTLTIQRTQQEDSAVYLCASSLSGTYGYTFGSGTRLTVV.

This clonotype was seen a handful of times. The chain couples TRBV19 to TRBJ1-2, with D uncertain. Germline V lookup: CDR1 LNHDA, CDR2 SQIVND (reference sequence). The CDR3 runs 13 residues. The DNA for the CDR3 is TGTGCAGTTGGGCGGCCGAATGCCTATGGCTACACCTTC. Translated: CAVGRPNAYGYTF.

The sample holds a few counts of this clonotype. The rearrangement joins TRBV7-9 to TRBJ1-2; D gene ambiguous. The germline gives CDR1 SEHNR, CDR2 FQNEAQ (reference sequence). V was shortened by 1 base and J by 8 bases, with 14 bases between the two germline ends. This CDR3 region has 14 residues. CDR3: CASSLEVALGGYTF. The DNA for the CDR3 is TGTGCCAGCAGCTTAGAGGTTGCCCTGGGGGGCTACACCTTC.

The chain recombines TRBV19 with TRBJ2-2, with D hard to call. V lost 5 bases to trimming and J lost 10 bases, with 11 bases between them. The CDR3 sequence is 12 residues long. Germline CDR1 LNHDA, CDR2 SQIVND (reference sequence). Here the CDR3 DNA reads TGTGCCAGTAGTCCCCCAGGCGTGGAGCTGTTTTTT. It yields the protein CASSPPGVELFF.

The sample holds a few counts of this clonotype. The chain links TRBV28 to TRBJ2-1; 12 nucleotides match TRBD2. This CDR3 has 12 amino acids. CDR1 and CDR2 from the germline V gene are MDHEN and SYDVKM. CDR3 DNA: TGTGTCTCGACTAGCGGGAGTTGGGGGCAGTTCTTC. Protein product: CVSTSGSWGQFF.

About this clonotype: Being one base from a much bigger clone, this may be a read error. The rearrangement links TRBV7-2 to TRBJ2-1, with TRBD1 as a possible D gene (6 bases). Germline V gene lookup returns CDR1 SGHTA and CDR2 FQGNSA. The length of the CDR3 is 15 residues. The CDR3 sequence: CPSSPQAGVHNEQFF. The CDR3 region has the DNA TGTCCCAGCAGCCCACAGGCAGGGGTGCACAATGAGCAGTTCTTC.